These 31 T cell receptor beta chains originate from one sample sequenced in a study of immune evolution from preneoplasia to lung adenocarcinoma. TCRdb's copy holds only in-frame clones and misses some; the assay was immunoSEQ multiplex PCR. The table shows 1,500 to 2,000 clones, with about 80% occurring only once. The sequencing input was FFPE atypical adenomatous hyperplasia tissue from the lung. The subset here: atypical adenomatous hyperplasia (AAH), lung preneoplasia. These receptors were taken from a person aged 65 to 79 with lung adenocarcinoma.

With regard to this clone: The sample has other DNA sequences that encode this CDR3 too. The chain carries TRBV4-1 and TRBJ1-5; tentative D call: TRBD1 (5 bases). V lost 1 base and J 2 bases, leaving 15 bases between the germline ends. Per germline, CDR1 MGHRA and CDR2 YSYEKL. This CDR3 comprises 17 residues. The CDR3 coding sequence is TGCGCCAGCAGCCAAGGCGGAGGGGCTGAGGGCAATCAGCCCCAGCATTTT. Translated, it gives CASSQGGGAEGNQPQHF.

Regarding this clone: The limits of the CDR3 on the DNA are not certain, so only TCRdb's listed CDR3 is given. This rearrangement joins TRBV29-1 to TRBJ2-1; the table calls TRBD1, which could not be checked here. Germline lookup yields CDR1 SQVTM and CDR2 ANQGSEA. The CDR3 numbers 10 amino acids, ends counted. The CDR3 protein is CSVGQGAKFF.

The chain links TRBV10-1 to TRBJ2-3; weak D call: TRBD1 (5 bases). V was pared by 2 bases and J by 3 bases, with 6 bases between. The germline V gene has CDR1 WNHNN and CDR2 SYGVQD (reference sequence). This CDR3 region has 13 residues. CDR3 region: CASSEAGTDTQYF. As DNA, the CDR3 is TGCGCCAGCAGTGAGGCAGGGACAGATACGCAGTATTTT.

The chain carries TRBV18 and TRBJ2-3; D not resolved. Looked up from germline, CDR1 is KGHSH and CDR2 is LQKENI. The germline V and J ends were trimmed by 1 base and 2 bases, with 10 bases remaining between them. This CDR3 has 15 amino acids. The CDR3 is CASSPLGPSTDTQYF. In DNA, the CDR3 is TGTGCCAGCTCACCACTTGGGCCTTCCACAGATACGCAGTATTTT.

The chain couples TRBV27 to TRBJ2-7, with 11 bases fitting TRBD2. There are 15 residues in the CDR3. CDR1 is MNHEY and CDR2 is SMNVEV in the germline V gene (reference sequence). J gave up 3 bases and V 4 bases, and 5 bases lay outside the gene matches. In nucleotides, the CDR3 is TGTGCCAGCAGTTCCCGACTAGCGGGAAACTACGAGCAGTACTTC. It codes for CASSSRLAGNYEQYF.

This clone was seen just once. The genes are TRBV19 and TRBJ2-7, with 11 bases that match TRBD2. This CDR3 is 17 amino acids long. CDR1 is LNHDA and CDR2 is SQIVND in the germline V gene (reference sequence). V shed 6 bases and J 1 base; nucleotides not matched to a gene: 11. Here the CDR3 DNA reads TGTGCCAGTAGCCTCACGGGACTAGCGGACACTTCCTACGAGCAGTACTTC. It codes for CASSLTGLADTSYEQYF.

The chain carries TRBV5-8 and TRBJ2-7; D gene ambiguous. V shed 5 bases and J shed 7 bases, with 13 bases lying between them. The CDR3 is 12 amino acids. CDR1 and CDR2 (germline): SGHTS, YDEGEE. The CDR3, as DNA: TGTGCCAGCAGATATGGATCTGCGGAGCAGTACTTC. Translating it yields CASRYGSAEQYF.

The V and J genes are TRBV6-4 and TRBJ2-3, with TRBD1 as a possible D gene (5 bases). Germline CDR1 is MRHNA and CDR2 is SNTAGT. With 3 bases removed from V and 5 bases from J, the gap between germline ends came to 15 bases. The CDR3 extends over 15 amino acids. This CDR3 reads CASSERDSAIDTQYF. CDR3 coding DNA: TGTGCCAGCAGTGAAAGAGACAGCGCAATAGATACGCAGTATTTT.

Only one count was recorded for this clone. The CDR3 is CASSFQTQETQYF. For the CDR3, the DNA is TGCGCCAGCAGCTTTCAGACCCAAGAGACCCAGTACTTC. This chain connects TRBV5-1 to TRBJ2-5; D gene unclear. The length of the CDR3 is 13 residues. Germline lookup yields CDR1 SGHRS and CDR2 YFSETQ. With 2 bases removed from V and 1 base from J, the gap between germline ends came to 6 bases.

This sequence joins TRBV7-7 and TRBJ2-1; D is perhaps TRBD2 (5 bases). Trimming shortened V by 5 bases and J by 0 bases, and 11 bases separated the two germline ends. Germline loops: CDR1 SSHAT, CDR2 FNYEAQ (reference sequence). This CDR3 is built from 15 residues. CDR3 in amino acids: CASSPEVGSYNEQFF. Here the CDR3 DNA reads TGTGCCAGCAGCCCGGAGGTCGGCTCCTACAATGAGCAGTTCTTC.

The chain uses TRBV6-1 and TRBJ2-7; D unresolved. Germline V gene lookup returns CDR1 MNHNS and CDR2 SASEGT. V was pared by 1 base and J by 2 bases, with 12 bases between. This CDR3 contains 15 residues. The CDR3 bases are TGTGCCAGCAGTGAAGGGCAGAACGGAGCCTACGAGCAGTACTTC. This codes for CASSEGQNGAYEQYF.

The V and J genes are TRBV4-2 and TRBJ2-1; TRBD2 matches 10 bases. The CDR3 is made up of 15 amino acids. Per the germline V gene, CDR1 is LGHNA and CDR2 is YNFKEQ. V was pared by 7 bases and J by 3 bases, with 6 bases of the junction left unmatched. The CDR3 DNA sequence: TGTGCCAGCAACGAAGGACTAGCGGACTACAATGAGCAGTTCTTC. Its protein product is CASNEGLADYNEQFF.

This chain links TRBV2 with TRBJ2-7; the D is unclear. This CDR3 spans 10 amino acids. CDR1 and CDR2 (germline): SNHLY, FYNNEI. With 4 bases removed from V and 6 bases from J, the gap between germline ends came to 4 bases. CDR3 coding DNA: TGTGCCAGCAGTGGGGTCGAGCAGTACTTC. Its translation: CASSGVEQYF.

The V gene is TRBV19, the J gene TRBJ2-7; TRBD2 might be the D (6 bases). CDR1 is LNHDA and CDR2 is SQIVND in the germline V gene (reference sequence). The V end was cut by 3 bases, the J end by 6 bases, with 21 bases between. The CDR3 runs to 16 residues. Here the CDR3 DNA reads TGTGCCAGTAGTATCCAACACCCCAGGACTACTATCGAGCAGTACTTC. This encodes CASSIQHPRTTIEQYF.

The CDR3 region has the DNA TGTGCCAGCAGTTCACCGGGACCGTACGAGCAGTACTTC. Its translation: CASSSPGPYEQYF. The chain couples TRBV28 to TRBJ2-7; D may match TRBD1 or TRBD2 (5 bases each). The CDR3 has 13 residues. Germline CDR1 reads MDHEN; CDR2 reads SYDVKM. With 4 bases removed from V and 4 bases from J, the gap between germline ends came to 11 bases.

This chain links TRBV19 with TRBJ1-2, with D possibly matching TRBD1 (6 bases). The CDR3 is made up of 20 amino acids. Germline V gene sequence: CDR1 LNHDA, CDR2 SQIVND (reference sequence). Deletions cut 0 bases from V and 1 base from J, with 24 bases between. CDR3 loop: CASSIDTYYSQGTVNYGYTF. CDR3 nucleotide sequence: TGTGCCAGTAGTATAGATACCTATTATTCTCAGGGGACCGTTAACTATGGCTACACCTTC.

The chain combines TRBV29-1 with TRBJ1-3; D is unclear. The germline V gene encodes CDR1 SQVTM and CDR2 ANQGSEA. Deletions cut 7 bases from V and 0 bases from J, with 10 bases between. This CDR3 contains 13 residues. The CDR3 region is CSATTDSGNTIYF. CDR3 DNA sequence: TGCAGCGCAACCACGGACTCTGGAAACACCATATATTTT. Full variable domain (outside the CDR3, taken from reference TRBV29-1 and TRBJ1-3): SAVISQKPSRDICQRGTSLTIQCQVDSQVTMMFWYRQQPGQSLTLIATANQGSEATYESGFVIDKFPISRPNLTFSTLTVSNMSPEDSSIYLCSATTDSGNTIYFGEGSWLTVV.

This clone has only a few counts. The J gene is TRBJ2-4, the V gene TRBV2; D is unresolved. Germline V gives CDR1 SNHLY, CDR2 FYNNEI. The germline V and J ends were trimmed by 6 bases and 0 bases, with 3 bases remaining between them. This CDR3 spans 12 amino acids. The CDR3 reads CASSLAKNIQYF. DNA of the CDR3: TGTGCCAGCAGCCTAGCCAAAAACATTCAGTACTTC.

The V and J genes are TRBV11-2 and TRBJ2-7; 11 bases are shared with TRBD2. Germline V gives CDR1 SGHAT, CDR2 FQNNGV. The CDR3 length is 14 residues. V lost 4 bases and J lost 4; bases outside the gene matches: 3. Here the CDR3 reads CASSSGTSGYEQYF. In DNA form, the CDR3 reads TGTGCCAGCAGCTCCGGGACTAGCGGTTACGAGCAGTACTTC.

The rearrangement uses TRBV7-9 and TRBJ2-2; no clear D. V shed 4 bases and J shed 0 bases, with 0 bases lying between them. The CDR3 has 12 residues. CDR1 is SEHNR, CDR2 FQNEAQ, per germline (reference sequence). The CDR3 DNA is TGTGCCAGCAGCTCGAACACCGGGGAGCTGTTTTTT. It translates to CASSSNTGELFF. Full variable domain (outside the CDR3, taken from reference TRBV7-9 and TRBJ2-2): DTGVSQNPRHKITKRGQNVTFRCDPISEHNRLYWYRQTLGQGPEFLTYFQNEAQLEKSRLLSDRFSAERPKGSFSTLEIQRTEQGDSAMYLCASSSNTGELFFGEGSRLTVL.

The genes are TRBV11-2 and TRBJ2-1; D remains ambiguous. Trimming took off 1 base at V and 5 bases at J, with 6 bases between the two ends. Germline V gene data show CDR1 as SGHAT and CDR2 as FQNNGV. The CDR3 is 13 residues long. The CDR3 nucleotides are TGTGCCAGCAGCTTAGCGCAGGACAATGAGCAGTTCTTC. It encodes CASSLAQDNEQFF.

The chain carries TRBV4-1 and TRBJ2-5; 11 bases are a match to TRBD2. V was pared by 1 base and J by 2 bases, with 6 bases of the junction left unmatched. Germline-derived CDR1 and CDR2 are MGHRA and YSYEKL. This CDR3 has 17 residues. This CDR3 is CASSQGLAGGQQETQYF. The CDR3, as DNA: TGCGCCAGCAGCCAAGGGCTAGCGGGAGGTCAACAAGAGACCCAGTACTTC.

The genes are TRBV5-1 and TRBJ2-3, with 8 bases identical to TRBD1. V was pared by 3 bases and J by 4 bases, with 10 bases of the junction left unmatched. Germline CDR1 SGHRS, CDR2 YFSETQ. There are 16 residues in the CDR3. CDR3 in DNA: TGCGCCAGCAGCTGGACCCGTGGGACAGGTTCAGATACGCAGTATTTT. This gives the protein CASSWTRGTGSDTQYF. Looking up the rest from reference TRBV5-1 and TRBJ2-3 gives the full variable domain: KAGVTQTPRYLIKTRGQQVTLSCSPISGHRSVSWYQQTPGQGLQFLFEYFSETQRNKGNFPGRFSGRQFSNSRSEMNVSTLELGDSALYLCASSWTRGTGSDTQYFGPGTRLTVL.

Regarding this clone: This specimen includes other DNA sequences encoding the same CDR3. The rearrangement links TRBV5-6 to TRBJ1-4; 7 bases line up with TRBD1. Germline CDR1 is SGHDT and CDR2 is YYEEEE. CDR3 length: 15 amino acids. With 2 bases clipped from V and 5 bases from J, the junction kept 6 bases outside the gene matches. CDR3 residues: CASSLLTGANEKLFF. CDR3 nucleotide sequence: TGTGCCAGCAGCTTACTAACAGGGGCGAATGAAAAACTGTTTTTT.

V usage is TRBV19 and J usage is TRBJ1-2; 7 bases map to TRBD1. Unmatched junction bases numbered 3, after V lost 0 bases and J lost 2 bases. Germline lookup yields CDR1 LNHDA and CDR2 SQIVND (reference sequence). The length of the CDR3 is 15 residues. The CDR3 here is CASSIETGNNYGYTF. As DNA, the CDR3 is TGTGCCAGTAGTATAGAGACAGGGAACAACTATGGCTACACCTTC.

This rearrangement joins TRBV4-2 to TRBJ2-7; D not certain. The CDR3 has 14 residues. Germline V lookup: CDR1 LGHNA, CDR2 YNFKEQ. The germline V and J ends were trimmed by 0 bases and 2 bases, with 8 bases remaining between them. CDR3 amino acids: CASSQDLLAYEQYF. The CDR3 bases are TGTGCCAGCAGCCAAGATTTGTTAGCCTACGAGCAGTACTTC.

This clone was seen a single time. J is TRBJ1-4 and V is TRBV29-1, with D possibly TRBD1 on 5 matching bases. Trimming left V 4 bases short and J 8 bases short, with 14 bases between. This CDR3 has 13 amino acids. Germline-derived CDR1 and CDR2 are SQVTM and ANQGSEA. CDR3 coding DNA: TGCAGCGTTGTAGGGGAGGGAGGGGAAAAACTGTTTTTT. Translating it yields CSVVGEGGEKLFF.

V usage is TRBV7-9 and J usage is TRBJ1-1; D remains unclear. Per the germline V gene, CDR1 is SEHNR and CDR2 is FQNEAQ (reference sequence). The germline V and J ends were trimmed by 3 bases and 7 bases, with 18 bases remaining between them. This CDR3 spans 15 amino acids. CDR3 amino acids: CASSFHSPGKGEAFF. In DNA form, the CDR3 reads TGTGCCAGCAGCTTCCACAGCCCCGGGAAGGGTGAAGCTTTCTTT.

The gene calls are TRBV28 and TRBJ2-2; D unresolved. Trimming took off 4 bases at V and 1 base at J, with 4 bases between the two ends. This CDR3 has 13 amino acids. Germline CDR1 reads MDHEN; CDR2 reads SYDVKM. Written as DNA, the CDR3 is TGTGCCAGCAGTTGGCAGAACACCGGGGAGCTGTTTTTT. Translating it yields CASSWQNTGELFF.

This rearrangement joins TRBV2 to TRBJ1-4, with TRBD1 matching 9 bases. V lost 7 bases and J lost 7; bases outside the gene matches: 10. From germline, CDR1 is SNHLY and CDR2 FYNNEI. The CDR3 contains 15 residues. CDR3 bases: TGTGCCAGCAACCAGGGACAGGGCCAAGGTGAAAAACTGTTTTTT. It yields the protein CASNQGQGQGEKLFF.

The chain combines TRBV11-2 with TRBJ1-2; possible D gene TRBD1, 5 bases. There are 14 residues in the CDR3. Per germline, CDR1 SGHAT and CDR2 FQNNGV. Trimming stripped 5 bases from V and 4 bases from J, with 14 bases between. This CDR3 reads CASSTEGTAYGYTF. The CDR3 region has the DNA TGTGCCAGCAGCACAGAGGGGACGGCCTATGGCTACACCTTC.